The present TCR beta chain was sequenced within a study of shared clonotypes between healthy human individuals. Subsets obtained from CD4+ cells comprised CD45RA+ naive and CD45RA-negative memory cells. Study-level findings and limits: Memory subsets had estimated richness that was generally smaller than that of naive subsets. Across a handful of donors, naive CD4 shared roughly 5.1%, naive CD8 over 3%, memory CD4 2.3%, memory CD8 0.4%.

Details on this clone: Its specificity is not known.

Clones were sequenced by immunoSEQ multiplex PCR, and TCRdb holds only the in-frame ones, with some missing. Here the sample spans hundreds of thousands of clones, approximately 74% being singletons. Germline V gene sequence: CDR1 SGHTA, CDR2 FQGNSA. Trimming cost V 7 bases and J 14 bases; bases outside gene matches: 18. This CDR3 is built from 14 residues. What was sequenced was memory CD4+ T cells sorted from blood. Documented subset: CD45RA-negative fraction. This chain links TRBV7-2 with TRBJ2-3, with 7 bases identical to TRBD2. The origin of this receptor is a woman in her twenties or thirties in good health. The CDR3 coding sequence is TGTGCCAGCACCAGCTTGGGTGACGGGACTAATCCGTATTTT. Translated: CASTSLGDGTNPYF. The variable domain in full, with the rest retrieved from reference TRBV7-2 and TRBJ2-3, is GAGVSQSPSNKVTEKGKDVELRCDPISGHTALYWYRQSLGQGLEFLIYFQGNSAPDKSGLPSDRFSAERTGGSVSTLTIQRTQQEDSAVYLCASTSLGDGTNPYFGPGTRLTVL.